Here is one TCR beta chain with its context. The specificity of this receptor is unknown. No much larger clonotype is one base removed from it; base qualities were not supplied. This sample was included in a study of regulatory and conventional T cells in RAG deficiency (dated by TCRdb to between 2016 and 2019). For the study in its entirety: High-throughput TCR beta sequencing was used to compare the repertoire diversity and composition of Treg, conventional CD4+ and CD8+ T cells between RAG-deficient patients and healthy controls.

About eight healthy control donors served as the comparison group for repertoire analyses. Before genomic DNA extraction, CD8+ T cells without CD4 were isolated from blood. The germline V gene specifies SGDLS as CDR1 and YYNGEE as CDR2. The CDR3 sequence holds 15 residues, the cysteine and phenylalanine included. CDR3 DNA only is kept here, 45 bases in frame from base 1. At the junction V is shortened by 4 bases and J by 6 bases; bases outside the gene matches: 9. The library was prepared using the immunoSEQ multiplex PCR assay. Rearranged TCR beta chain products were amplified from genomic DNA of sorted T-cell subsets and sequenced. Turning to the authors' computational methods: Repertoire diversity of productive TCR beta rearrangements was quantified using Shannon entropy and Simpson indices. Clonal expansion was assessed by the summed frequency of the 100 most abundant productive TCR beta clonotypes among total reads. The TRB repertoires were scored with a self-reactivity index built on which amino acids appear at CDR3beta positions 6 and 7. Repertoire analyses used two-way ANOVA; flow cytometric analyses used Student t or Mann-Whitney tests. TCRdb stores this immuneACCESS table with in-frame sequences only. Part of the clones is absent; in the studies checked, under half of the shortfall reflects unresolved V genes, and no reason is known for the rest. Clone size and the V and J calls come from that table; the DNA yielded D and trimming. The sample table records tens of thousands of clones; 89% of these occur just once. Roughly 15% of the sample rests with the top ten.

On the study overall, not on this receptor specifically: Some T-cell subset analyses were not performed for some subjects. The CD25-high CD127-low cells sorted from Omenn syndrome patients may be peripherally activated cells rather than true Treg cells. Compared with control T-cell subpopulations, the RAG-deficient patients had markedly lower Shannon entropy and higher Simpson indices. Shorter CDR3 lengths were found in all patient T-cell subsets, and >80% Treg-Tconv repertoire overlap at nucleotide and amino acid level was observed in Omenn syndrome patients. Unique TCR beta sequences from Treg cells were around 100-fold fewer in Omenn syndrome and CID/AS patients than controls, versus around 9.1-fold for other subsets.

A further study also used this sample, focusing on regulatory T cells. The second study, in turn, reports: The multiplex PCR used 52 forward TRBV primers and 13 reverse TRBJ primers, with assay-based and computational corrections for amplification bias. Patient repertoires showed restricted unique TRB V-J pairs and skewed V and J gene usage, most marked in regulatory T cells. T-cell receptor beta repertoires of sorted regulatory, conventional CD4+ and CD8+ T cells were compared between CD3G-deficient patients and healthy controls. Peripheral blood mononuclear cells were isolated by Ficoll density separation. CD3+ CD8+ CD4- T cells were isolated on a FACSAria cell sorter. Rearranged TRB loci were amplified from genomic DNA by multiplex PCR within the immunoSEQ assay. TRB amplicons were sequenced using an Illumina HiSeq platform. Raw sequences were error-filtered and aligned to reference gene sequences by custom algorithms, then analyzed with the immunoSEQ online tools. The frequencies of productive and nonproductive TRB rearrangements were evaluated among unique sequences as well as among total sequences. Groups were compared by t tests, Mann-Whitney tests or two-way ANOVA performed in Prism software.

Sequences were obtained from CD8+ T cells sorted from blood. This clonotype originated in a human donor in good health. The chain was built from TRBV9 and TRBJ2-3, with 9 junctional bases fitting TRBD1. At the DNA level, the sequence is TGTGCCAGCAGCTCGCGGGACAGGGTCTTTGATACGCAGTATTTT. It translates as CASSSRDRVFDTQYF.